The 7 T cell receptor beta chains in this list originate from one sample, sequenced in a study of response to subunit inactivated influenza vaccine. TCRdb reanalysed the RT-PCR reads using MiXCR and keeps one entry per CDR3 protein. The sample shows more than 250,000 distinct CDR3 sequences, around a fifth of them seen only once. Sequences were derived from PBMCs from blood, sampled roughly 20 months after vaccination. All receptors derive from a man aged 50-75 years who received an inactivated influenza vaccine.

This rearrangement joins TRBV29-1 to TRBJ2-3; D is undetermined. The germline V and J ends were trimmed by 3 bases and 2 bases, with 9 bases remaining between them. This CDR3 comprises 13 residues. Germline assignment: CDR1 SQVTM and CDR2 ANQGSEA. The CDR3 DNA reads TGCAGCGTTGACGTAAGGTACACAGATACGCAGTATTTT. Residues: CSVDVRYTDTQYF.

The chain combines TRBV20-1 with TRBJ1-2; D remains ambiguous. The CDR3 loop spans 12 amino acids. Germline CDR1 and CDR2: DFQATT and SNEGSKA (reference sequence). CDR3 sequence reads: CRAKSGWYGYTF. The DNA for the CDR3 is TGCAGGGCGAAATCGGGGTGGTATGGCTACACCTTC.

The chain combines TRBV6-2 or TRBV6-3 with TRBJ1-1; a possible D gene is TRBD1 (6 bases). V was clipped by 6 bases and J by 5 bases, with 19 bases between them. The CDR3 has 15 amino acids. Germline V gives CDR1 MNHEY, CDR2 SVGEGT. The CDR3 region is CASSAEGGRWTEAFF. The DNA of the CDR3 is TGTGCCAGCAGCGCCGAGGGGGGGAGATGGACTGAAGCTTTCTTT.

In this sample, this clonotype turned up a few times. The chain recombines TRBV11-2 with TRBJ2-5, with a possible D match to TRBD2 (5 bases). There are 18 residues in the CDR3. Trimming removed 2 bases at V and 2 bases at J, with 21 bases between. The germline V gene has CDR1 SGHAT and CDR2 FQNNGV. The CDR3 spells CASSLRPSVRREQETQYF. The CDR3 DNA reads as TGTGCCAGCAGCTTACGTCCCAGCGTTAGACGGGAACAAGAGACCCAGTACTTC. The whole variable domain, filled in from reference TRBV11-2 and TRBJ2-5, reads EAGVAQSPRYKIIEKRQSVAFWCNPISGHATLYWYQQILGQGPKLLIQFQNNGVVDDSQLPKDRFSAERLKGVDSTLKIQPAKLEDSAVYLCASSLRPSVRREQETQYFGPGTRLLVL.

There are many counts of this clonotype. The chain is built from TRBV5-1 and TRBJ1-4; TRBD1 matches 8 bases. This CDR3 contains 12 residues. The V gene's germline CDR1 is SGHRS and CDR2 YFSETQ. V lost 5 bases and J lost 14; bases outside the gene matches: 8. The CDR3 DNA follows: TGCGCCAGCAGTTACGGACAGGGCGGGCTGTTTTTT. This translates into CASSYGQGGLFF.

The sample holds one count of this clonotype. This chain's CDR3 is CASSQDLGRVRSYEQYF. CDR3 coding DNA: TGTGCCAGCAGCCAAGATCTCGGCCGGGTAAGGTCCTACGAGCAGTACTTC. This chain connects TRBV4-2 to TRBJ2-7; no definite D call. The CDR3 is 17 amino acids. V dropped 0 bases and J dropped 1 base, with 16 bases sitting between them. Germline V gene data show CDR1 as LGHNA and CDR2 as YNFKEQ.

Many counts were recorded for this clonotype. The genes are TRBV11-2 and TRBJ1-2; a possible D gene is TRBD1 (6 bases). V lost 2 bases and J 4 bases, leaving 23 bases between the germline ends. Germline V gene lookup returns CDR1 SGHAT and CDR2 FQNNGV. There are 18 residues in the CDR3. The CDR3 DNA follows: TGTGCCAGCAGCTTATACGAAGGTGGCGGACAGAGGACCTATGGCTACACCTTC. Amino acid sequence: CASSLYEGGGQRTYGYTF.